The rows below give T cell receptor beta chains drawn from one sample of a study of blood T cell repertoires in COVID-19. Measured with immunoSEQ multiplex PCR; TCRdb has only the in-frame clones, and not every one. In the table there are roughly 150,000 clones, about nine tenths of which are singletons. The sample taken for sequencing was peripheral blood. These receptors were collected from a man in his 60s with active or convalescent COVID-19. CDR3s include the opening cysteine and the closing phenylalanine or tryptophan. The D gene is left open where the match is weak. Clone sizes are given selectively: once, few, many, or a class where the clone is expanded.

D	V	size	J	length	DNA	CDR3
.	TRBV5-4	.	TRBJ2-2	16	TGTGCCAGCAGCTTCTACGCAGGGGACGGCACCGGGGAGCTGTTTTTT	CASSFYAGDGTGELFF
TRBD2	TRBV5-1	.	TRBJ2-3	13	TGCGCCAGCAGCTTTAGCGGGGGGGATACGCAGTATTTT	CASSFSGGDTQYF
.	TRBV5-4	.	TRBJ2-7	13	TGTGCCAGCAGCTTGGACAAATCCTACGAGCAGTACTTC	CASSLDKSYEQYF
.	TRBV2	.	TRBJ1-2	13	TGTGCCAGCAGTGCCGGGGAGCACTATGGCTACACCTTC	CASSAGEHYGYTF
TRBD1	TRBV6-4	.	TRBJ1-1	13	TGTGCCAGCAGTGAGCAGGGGGACACTGAAGCTTTCTTT	CASSEQGDTEAFF
TRBD1	TRBV7-2	.	TRBJ1-1	13	TGTGCCAGCAGCTCGGACAGGGCCTTACCCTCTTTCTTT	CASSSDRALPSFF
TRBD1	TRBV5-1	.	TRBJ2-1	14	TGCGCCAGCAGGCTACAGGGGGCTAACAATGAGCAGTTCTTC	CASRLQGANNEQFF
TRBD2	TRBV2	.	TRBJ2-1	16	TGTGCCAGCAGTGTAAGGACCGGGACTAGTCGAGGTGAGCAGTTCTTC	CASSVRTGTSRGEQFF
TRBD2	TRBV27	.	TRBJ2-5	14	TGTGCCAGCAGTTCCCGAAGCGGGAGGGAGACCCAGTACTTC	CASSSRSGRETQYF
TRBD1	TRBV14	.	TRBJ2-2	16	TGTGCCAGCAGCTTAGACAGGGGGCGCATCACCGGGGAGCTGTTTTTT	CASSLDRGRITGELFF
TRBD1	TRBV19	.	TRBJ2-7	15	TGTGCCAGTAGCGGAGGGACAGGGGCGGCCTACGAGCAGTACTTC	CASSGGTGAAYEQYF
.	TRBV2	.	TRBJ2-1	16	TGTGCCAGCAGTGGGGGCGGGGCGACCAAATACAATGAGCAGTTCTTC	CASSGGGATKYNEQFF
.	TRBV19	.	TRBJ1-2	14	TGTGCCAGTAGTACCGTATCAAGCTACTATGGCTACACCTTC	CASSTVSSYYGYTF
TRBD2	TRBV4-1	.	TRBJ2-1	13	TGCGCCAGCAGCCAAGTAGCGGGAGGTCGGGGTATCTTC	CASSQVAGGRGIF
TRBD1	TRBV7-2	.	TRBJ1-1	15	TGTGCCAGCAGTAGGACAGGGTTCCTGAACACTGAAGCTTTCTTT	CASSRTGFLNTEAFF
.	TRBV12-2	.	TRBJ2-3	18	TGTGCAAGTCGCAACTCCGCCCAAGAGCGGGAGTGTAGAGATACGCAGTATTTT	CASRNSAQERECRDTQYF
.	TRBV5-6	.	TRBJ2-7	16	TGTGCCAGCAGCTTGTCACAGAGAATCCACGGGGACGAGCAGTACTTC	CASSLSQRIHGDEQYF
TRBD1	TRBV14	.	TRBJ1-2	17	TGTGCCAGCAGCCAAGGGACAGGGGCGAGCCTGAGGTATGGCTACACCTTC	CASSQGTGASLRYGYTF
TRBD1	TRBV6-5	.	TRBJ1-2	16	TGTGCCAGCAGTTACTCTACAGGGGGCGGTCACTATGGCTACACCTTC	CASSYSTGGGHYGYTF
.	TRBV7-6	once	TRBJ2-7	15	TGTGCCAGCCTTGAGGGGGGGGCCGGGTTAAACGAGCAGTACTTC	CASLEGGAGLNEQYF
.	TRBV13	.	TRBJ2-1	15	TGTGCCAGCAGCCTCAGGGGAAAGCGGTACAATGAGCAGTTCTTC	CASSLRGKRYNEQFF
.	TRBV7-6	.	TRBJ2-1	15	TGTGCCAGCAGCTTAGAGCGGAGCTCCTACAATGAGCAGTTCTTC	CASSLERSSYNEQFF
.	TRBV29-1	.	TRBJ2-5	13	TGCAGCGCTGCCCGGTCGGAGCAAGAGACCCAGTACTTC	CSAARSEQETQYF
.	TRBV20-1	.	TRBJ1-1	14	TGCAGTGCTAGTCCGTCAGGCCCAGGGACTGAAGCTTTCTTT	CSASPSGPGTEAFF
TRBD2	TRBV7-9	.	TRBJ2-3	18	TGTGCCAGCAGATGGACTAGCGGGAGTCTTGAAGGGGCAGATACGCAGTATTTT	CASRWTSGSLEGADTQYF
.	TRBV18	.	TRBJ1-1	14	TGTGCCAGCTCAGAACAGAACATGAACACTGAAGCTTTCTTT	CASSEQNMNTEAFF
TRBD1	TRBV19	.	TRBJ1-5	16	TGTGCCAGTAGTACCGGACAGGGTACTAGCAATCAGCCCCAGCATTTT	CASSTGQGTSNQPQHF
TRBD1	TRBV10-3	once	TRBJ2-7	14	TGTGCCATCAGTCCGGGACAGGGCTCCTACGAGCAGTACTTC	CAISPGQGSYEQYF
.	TRBV6-5	.	TRBJ2-2	14	TGTGCCAGCAGTACAGTACGGTTTCCCGGGGAGCTGTTTTTT	CASSTVRFPGELFF
TRBD1	TRBV5-4	.	TRBJ2-7	15	TGTGCCAGCAGCTTGGGCGGACAGGGGGCCTACGAGCAGTACTTC	CASSLGGQGAYEQYF
TRBD1	TRBV6-6	.	TRBJ2-7	14	TGTGCCAGCAGTAACCGGGACAGGGCTTACGAGCAGTACTTC	CASSNRDRAYEQYF
TRBD2	TRBV11-3	.	TRBJ2-5	19	TGTGCCAGCAGCCCGCCCCCTATACTAGCGGGAGGGCAGGGAGAGACCCAGTACTTC	CASSPPPILAGGQGETQYF
TRBD2	TRBV11-2	.	TRBJ2-3	18	TGTGCCAGCAGCTCCAAGACCCCTAGCGGGGCTAGCACAGATACGCAGTATTTT	CASSSKTPSGASTDTQYF
TRBD1	TRBV2	.	TRBJ1-6	16	TGTGCCAGCAGAATTATAGCCGGGACAGAGAATTCACCCCTCCACTTT	CASRIIAGTENSPLHF
TRBD2	TRBV18	.	TRBJ2-7	15	TGTGCCAGCTCACCAGGACTAGCGGAGATCTACGAGCAGTACTTC	CASSPGLAEIYEQYF
.	TRBV27	.	TRBJ2-7	11	TGTGCCAGCAGTTCTCGCTACGAGCAGTACTTC	CASSSRYEQYF
.	TRBV7-2	.	TRBJ1-1	14	TGTGCCAGCAGCATACTCACAGGGAACACTGAAGCTTTCTTT	CASSILTGNTEAFF
.	TRBV19	.	TRBJ2-7	13	TGTGCCAGTAGTATAAGGCCAGGGGACGAGCAGTACTTC	CASSIRPGDEQYF
.	TRBV18	.	TRBJ1-2	16	TGTGCCAGCTCACCCCAGTCCCGGGGAACTAACTATGGCTACACCTTC	CASSPQSRGTNYGYTF
.	TRBV5-4	.	TRBJ1-3	15	TGTGCCAGCAGCCCTGACAGCGCCTCTGGAAACACCATATATTTT	CASSPDSASGNTIYF
TRBD2	TRBV19	few	TRBJ2-7	16	TGTGCCAGTAGTACGGGACTAGCGGGGGAGGGATCCGAGCAGTACTTC	CASSTGLAGEGSEQYF
TRBD1	TRBV27	once	TRBJ2-6	22	TGTGCCAGCAGCCTAGGTAGGACGGTACCGGGACAGGATAGCTCTGGGGCCAACGTCCTGACTTTC	CASSLGRTVPGQDSSGANVLTF
TRBD1	TRBV7-8	.	TRBJ1-1	14	TGTGCCAGCAGCTCAGGACAGGGAGAGACTGAAGCTTTCTTT	CASSSGQGETEAFF